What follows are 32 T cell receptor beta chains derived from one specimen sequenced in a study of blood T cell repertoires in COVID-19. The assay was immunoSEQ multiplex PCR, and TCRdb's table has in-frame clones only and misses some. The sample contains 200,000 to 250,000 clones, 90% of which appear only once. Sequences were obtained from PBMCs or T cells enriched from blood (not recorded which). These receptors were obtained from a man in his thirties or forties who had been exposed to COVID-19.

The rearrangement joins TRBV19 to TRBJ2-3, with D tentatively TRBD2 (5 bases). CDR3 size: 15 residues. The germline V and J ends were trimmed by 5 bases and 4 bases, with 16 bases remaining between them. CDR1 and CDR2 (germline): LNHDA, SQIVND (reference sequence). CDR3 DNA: TGTGCCAGTAGTCCAGAGGGCTGGGGTGCAGATACGCAGTATTTT. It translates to CASSPEGWGADTQYF.

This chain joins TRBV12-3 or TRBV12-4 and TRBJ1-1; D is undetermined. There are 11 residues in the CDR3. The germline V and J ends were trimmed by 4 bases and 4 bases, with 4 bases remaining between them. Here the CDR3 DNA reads TGTGCCAGCAGTTCTCTCACTGAAGCTTTCTTT. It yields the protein CASSSLTEAFF.

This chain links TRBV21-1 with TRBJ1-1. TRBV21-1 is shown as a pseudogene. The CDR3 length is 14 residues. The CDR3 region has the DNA TGTGCCATCACCCGTCCTCAGCTAGGAACTGAAGCTTTCTTT. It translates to CAITRPQLGTEAFF.

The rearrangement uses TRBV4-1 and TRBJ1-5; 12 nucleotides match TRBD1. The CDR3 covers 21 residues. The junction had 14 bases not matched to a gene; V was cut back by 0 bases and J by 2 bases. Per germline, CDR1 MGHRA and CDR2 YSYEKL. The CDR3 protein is CASSQEGRRDRGLWGNQPQHF. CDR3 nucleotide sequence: TGCGCCAGCAGCCAAGAGGGCCGTCGGGACAGGGGGCTTTGGGGCAATCAGCCCCAGCATTTT.

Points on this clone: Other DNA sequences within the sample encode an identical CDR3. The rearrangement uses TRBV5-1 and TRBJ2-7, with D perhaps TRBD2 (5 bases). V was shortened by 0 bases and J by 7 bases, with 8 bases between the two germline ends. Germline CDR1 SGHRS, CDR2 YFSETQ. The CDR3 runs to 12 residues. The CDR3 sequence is CASSLDGGEQYF. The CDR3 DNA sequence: TGCGCCAGCAGCTTGGACGGCGGGGAGCAGTACTTC.

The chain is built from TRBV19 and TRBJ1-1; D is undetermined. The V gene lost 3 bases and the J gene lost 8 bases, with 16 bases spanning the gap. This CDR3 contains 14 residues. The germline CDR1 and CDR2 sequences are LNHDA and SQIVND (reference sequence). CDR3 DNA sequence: TGTGCCAGTAGTATTGGGTTGGCGGGATCAGAAGCTTTCTTT. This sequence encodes CASSIGLAGSEAFF. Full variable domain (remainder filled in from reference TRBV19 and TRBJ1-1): DGGITQSPKYLFRKEGQNVTLSCEQNLNHDAMYWYRQDPGQGLRLIYYSQIVNDFQKGDIAEGYSVSREKKESFPLTVTSAQKNPTAFYLCASSIGLAGSEAFFGQGTRLTVV.

CDR3 in amino acids: CASRYDRSGNTIYF. In nucleotides, the CDR3 is TGTGCCAGCAGGTACGACAGGTCTGGAAACACCATATATTTT. The chain carries TRBV2 and TRBJ1-3; a possible D gene is TRBD1 (6 bases). V gave up 6 bases and J gave up 1 base, with 10 bases separating them. Germline V gene sequence: CDR1 SNHLY, CDR2 FYNNEI. CDR3 length: 14 amino acids.

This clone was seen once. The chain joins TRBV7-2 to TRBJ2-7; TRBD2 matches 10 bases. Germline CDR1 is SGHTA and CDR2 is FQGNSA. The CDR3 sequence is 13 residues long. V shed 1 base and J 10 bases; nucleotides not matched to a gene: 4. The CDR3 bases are TGTGCCAGCAGCTTAGTCCTAGCGGGGGATCAGTACTTC. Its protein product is CASSLVLAGDQYF.

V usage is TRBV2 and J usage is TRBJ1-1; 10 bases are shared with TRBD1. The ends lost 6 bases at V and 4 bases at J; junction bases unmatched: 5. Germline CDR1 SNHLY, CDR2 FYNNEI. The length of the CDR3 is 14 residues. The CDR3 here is CASSPGTGVTEAFF. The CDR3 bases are TGTGCCAGCAGCCCCGGGACAGGGGTCACTGAAGCTTTCTTT.

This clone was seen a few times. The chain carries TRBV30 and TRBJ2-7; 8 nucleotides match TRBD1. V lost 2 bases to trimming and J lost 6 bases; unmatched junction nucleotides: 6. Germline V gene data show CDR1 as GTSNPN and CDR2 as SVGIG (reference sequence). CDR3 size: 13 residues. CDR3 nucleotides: TGTGCCTGGAGTCAGGGGGCTCCGGCCGAGCAGTACTTC. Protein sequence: CAWSQGAPAEQYF.

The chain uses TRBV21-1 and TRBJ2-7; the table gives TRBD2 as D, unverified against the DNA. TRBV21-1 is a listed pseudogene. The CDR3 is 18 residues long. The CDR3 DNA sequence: TGTGCCAGCGGAGGACTAGCGGGGGGCCCACTACCCGGACCAGAGCAGTACTTC. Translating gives CASGGLAGGPLPGPEQYF.

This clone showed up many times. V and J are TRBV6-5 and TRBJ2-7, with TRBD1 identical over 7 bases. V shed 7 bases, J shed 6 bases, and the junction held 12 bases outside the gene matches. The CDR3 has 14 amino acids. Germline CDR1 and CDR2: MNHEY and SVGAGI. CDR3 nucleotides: TGTGCCAGCACCCGGGACAGCCGAGGGGGCGAGCAGTACTTC. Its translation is CASTRDSRGGEQYF.

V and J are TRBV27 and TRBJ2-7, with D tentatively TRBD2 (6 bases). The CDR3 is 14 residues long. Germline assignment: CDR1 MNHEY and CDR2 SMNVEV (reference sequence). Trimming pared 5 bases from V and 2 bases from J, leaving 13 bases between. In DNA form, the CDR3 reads TGTGCCAGCAGTCGTGTGGAGGGTCCCTACGAGCAGTACTTC. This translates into CASSRVEGPYEQYF.

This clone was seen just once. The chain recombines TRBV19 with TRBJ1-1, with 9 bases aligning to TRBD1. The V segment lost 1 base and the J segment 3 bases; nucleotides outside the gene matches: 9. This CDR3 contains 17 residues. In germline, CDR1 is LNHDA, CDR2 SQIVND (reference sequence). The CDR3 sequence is CASSIVGTGLIYTEAFF. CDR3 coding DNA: TGTGCCAGTAGTATAGTGGGGACAGGGCTTATCTACACTGAAGCTTTCTTT.

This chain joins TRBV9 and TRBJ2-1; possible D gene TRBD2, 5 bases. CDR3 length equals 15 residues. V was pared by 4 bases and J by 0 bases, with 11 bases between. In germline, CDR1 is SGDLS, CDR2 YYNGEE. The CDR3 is CASSPGISSYNEQFF. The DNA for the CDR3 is TGTGCCAGCAGCCCCGGGATCTCCTCCTACAATGAGCAGTTCTTC.

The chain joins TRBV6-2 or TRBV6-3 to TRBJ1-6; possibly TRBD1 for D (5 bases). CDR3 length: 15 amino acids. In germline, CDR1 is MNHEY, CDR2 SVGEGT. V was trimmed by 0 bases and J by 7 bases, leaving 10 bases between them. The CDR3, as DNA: TGTGCCAGCAGTTACTCGGGGCCACCAAATTCACCCCTCCACTTT. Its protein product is CASSYSGPPNSPLHF.

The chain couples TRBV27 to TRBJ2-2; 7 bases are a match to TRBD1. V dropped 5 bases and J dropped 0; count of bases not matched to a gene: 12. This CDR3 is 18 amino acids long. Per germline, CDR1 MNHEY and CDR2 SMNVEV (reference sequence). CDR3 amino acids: CASSVGQRLLSNTGELFF. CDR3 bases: TGTGCCAGCAGTGTGGGACAGAGACTCCTATCGAACACCGGGGAGCTGTTTTTT.

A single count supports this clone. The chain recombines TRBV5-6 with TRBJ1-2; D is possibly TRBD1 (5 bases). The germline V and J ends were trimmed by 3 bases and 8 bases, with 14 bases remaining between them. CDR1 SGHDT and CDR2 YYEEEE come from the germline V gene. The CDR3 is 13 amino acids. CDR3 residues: CASSSSGPGGYTF. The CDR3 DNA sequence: TGTGCCAGCAGCTCATCAGGGCCCGGGGGCTACACCTTC.

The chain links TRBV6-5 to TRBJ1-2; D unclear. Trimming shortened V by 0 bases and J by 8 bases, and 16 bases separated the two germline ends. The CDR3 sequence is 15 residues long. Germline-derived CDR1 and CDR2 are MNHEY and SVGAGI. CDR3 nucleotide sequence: TGTGCCAGCAGTTACTCAGAAACCCGCGGGAGGGGCTACACCTTC. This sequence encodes CASSYSETRGRGYTF.

DNA for the CDR3: TGTGCCAGCACCCTCCGGGGAGGGTTCGAAGCTTTCTTT. Translation gives CASTLRGGFEAFF. The V call is TRBV2, the J call TRBJ1-1, with unresolved D. CDR3 length: 13 residues. Germline V gene sequence: CDR1 SNHLY, CDR2 FYNNEI. Trimming took 7 bases from V and 8 from J, leaving 17 bases between them. The full variable domain, in which reference TRBV2 and TRBJ1-1 provide the parts outside the CDR3, is EPEVTQTPSHQVTQMGQEVILRCVPISNHLYFYWYRQILGQKVEFLVSFYNNEISEKSEIFDDQFSVERPDGSNFTLKIRSTKLEDSAMYFCASTLRGGFEAFFGQGTRLTVV.

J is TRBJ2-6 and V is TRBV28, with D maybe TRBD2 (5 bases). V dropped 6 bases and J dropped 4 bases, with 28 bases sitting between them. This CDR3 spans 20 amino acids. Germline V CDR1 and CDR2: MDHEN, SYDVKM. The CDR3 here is CASRAAWAREGLEGANVLTF. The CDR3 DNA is TGTGCCAGCAGGGCGGCCTGGGCCAGAGAGGGATTGGAAGGGGCCAACGTCCTGACTTTC. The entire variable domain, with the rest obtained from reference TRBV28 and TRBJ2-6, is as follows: DVKVTQSSRYLVKRTGEKVFLECVQDMDHENMFWYRQDPGLGLRLIYFSYDVKMKEKGDIPEGYSVSREKKERFSLILESASTNQTSMYLCASRAAWAREGLEGANVLTFGAGSRLTVL.

The CDR3 reads CASSPVQAYSNQPQHF. DNA of the CDR3: TGTGCCAGCTCACCAGTGCAGGCCTATAGCAATCAGCCCCAGCATTTT. The V call is TRBV18, the J call TRBJ1-5, with D uncertain. V was shortened by 2 bases and J by 0 bases, with 11 bases between the two germline ends. CDR3 length: 16 amino acids. The germline V gene encodes CDR1 KGHSH and CDR2 LQKENI.

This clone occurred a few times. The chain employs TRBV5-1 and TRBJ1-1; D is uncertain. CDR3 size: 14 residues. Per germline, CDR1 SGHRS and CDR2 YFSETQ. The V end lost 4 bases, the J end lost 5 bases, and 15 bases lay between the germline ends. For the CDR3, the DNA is TGCGCCAGCAGCGGAGGACCCATAGGAACTGAAGCTTTCTTT. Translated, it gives CASSGGPIGTEAFF.

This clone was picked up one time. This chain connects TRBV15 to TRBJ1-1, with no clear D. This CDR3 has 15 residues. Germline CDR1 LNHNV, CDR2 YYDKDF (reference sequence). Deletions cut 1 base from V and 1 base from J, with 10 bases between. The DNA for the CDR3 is TGTGCCACCAGCAGAGGAACGGCGGGGAACACTGAAGCTTTCTTT. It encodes CATSRGTAGNTEAFF. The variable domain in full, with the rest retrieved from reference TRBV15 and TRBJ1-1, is DAMVIQNPRYQVTQFGKPVTLSCSQTLNHNVMYWYQQKSSQAPKLLFHYYDKDFNNEADTPDNFQSRRPNTSFCFLDIRSPGLGDTAMYLCATSRGTAGNTEAFFGQGTRLTVV.

The DNA for the CDR3 is TGTAACCGGGACAGGGGCCTTCCCAAGTGGTATTTT. Amino acids: CNRDRGLPKWYF. The V gene is TRBV24-1, the J gene TRBJ2-3; TRBD1 matches 10 bases. This CDR3 has 12 amino acids. Germline V gene sequence: CDR1 KGHDR, CDR2 SFDVKD.

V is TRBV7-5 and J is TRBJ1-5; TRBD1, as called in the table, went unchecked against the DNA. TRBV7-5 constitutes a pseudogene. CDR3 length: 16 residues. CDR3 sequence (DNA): TGTGTCAGAAGCCCCCCCTCCAGGGGCAGCAATCAGCCCCAGCATTTT. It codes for CVRSPPSRGSNQPQHF.

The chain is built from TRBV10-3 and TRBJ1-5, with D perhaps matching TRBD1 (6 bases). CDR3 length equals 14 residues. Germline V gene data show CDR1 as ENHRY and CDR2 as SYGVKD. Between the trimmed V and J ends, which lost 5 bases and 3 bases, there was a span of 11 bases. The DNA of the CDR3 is TGTGCCATCAGTCCGGACAGAGTCAATCAGCCCCAGCATTTT. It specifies CAISPDRVNQPQHF.

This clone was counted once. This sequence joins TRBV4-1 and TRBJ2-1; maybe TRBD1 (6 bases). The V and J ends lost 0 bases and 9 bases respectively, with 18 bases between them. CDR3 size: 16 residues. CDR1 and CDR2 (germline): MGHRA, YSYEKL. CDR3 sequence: CASSQENAGARIEQFF. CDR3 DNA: TGCGCCAGCAGCCAAGAAAATGCAGGGGCGCGTATTGAGCAGTTCTTC.

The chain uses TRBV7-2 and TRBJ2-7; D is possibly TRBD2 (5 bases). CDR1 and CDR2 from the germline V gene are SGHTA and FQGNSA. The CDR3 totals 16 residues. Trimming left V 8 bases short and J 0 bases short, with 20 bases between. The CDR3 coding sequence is TGTGCCAGCCGCGTTGGCGGAGGTTTAAGCTCCTACGAGCAGTACTTC. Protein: CASRVGGGLSSYEQYF.

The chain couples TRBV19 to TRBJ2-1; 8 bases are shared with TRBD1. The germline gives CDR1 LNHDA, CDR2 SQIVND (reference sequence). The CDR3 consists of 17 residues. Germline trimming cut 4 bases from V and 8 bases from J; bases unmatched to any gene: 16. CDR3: CASSTVLVGQGGYEQFF. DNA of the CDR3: TGTGCCAGTAGTACGGTCTTAGTTGGACAGGGAGGTTATGAGCAGTTCTTC.

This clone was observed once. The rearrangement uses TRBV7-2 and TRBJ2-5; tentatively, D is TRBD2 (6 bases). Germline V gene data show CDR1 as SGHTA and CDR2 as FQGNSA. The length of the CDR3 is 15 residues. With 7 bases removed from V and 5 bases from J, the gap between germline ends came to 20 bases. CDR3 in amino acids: CASNFGGTIWETQYF. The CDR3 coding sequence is TGTGCCAGCAATTTTGGGGGGACCATCTGGGAGACCCAGTACTTC.

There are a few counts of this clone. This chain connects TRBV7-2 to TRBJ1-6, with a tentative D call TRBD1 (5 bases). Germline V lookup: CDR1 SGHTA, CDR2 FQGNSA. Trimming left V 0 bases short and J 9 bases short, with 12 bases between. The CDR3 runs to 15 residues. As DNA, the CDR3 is TGTGCCAGCAGCTTAGCGCTAACGGGGGGTTCACCCCTCCACTTT. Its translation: CASSLALTGGSPLHF.